This TCR beta chain was captured by sequencing in a study of blood T cell repertoires in COVID-19. Study overall: Sites in the United States, Italy and Spain provided acute and convalescent COVID-19 samples. T cells, B-cell-depleted T cells, or PBMCs supplied cDNA or gDNA.

The CDR3 is made up of 11 amino acids. Looked up from germline, CDR1 is KGHSH and CDR2 is LQKENI. The V gene lost 3 bases and the J gene lost 5 bases, with 4 bases spanning the gap. In the authors' workflow: Estimation of nucleated cell counts was performed using reference gene primer amplification. Using immunoSEQ multiplex PCR, the repertoire was profiled, and TCRdb retains in-frame clones only, with some absent. V, J and clone size are taken as reported in that table, and D and trimming were inferred from the DNA itself. The sample yields about 140,000 clones, roughly 80% seen once. The rearrangement links TRBV18 to TRBJ2-5; no firm D call. Sequencing was done on a sample of peripheral blood. This TCR was recovered from a woman aged 55-69 years with acute or convalescent COVID-19. CDR3 in amino acids: CASSPEETQYF. DNA of the CDR3: TGTGCCAGCTCACCTGAGGAGACCCAGTACTTC.